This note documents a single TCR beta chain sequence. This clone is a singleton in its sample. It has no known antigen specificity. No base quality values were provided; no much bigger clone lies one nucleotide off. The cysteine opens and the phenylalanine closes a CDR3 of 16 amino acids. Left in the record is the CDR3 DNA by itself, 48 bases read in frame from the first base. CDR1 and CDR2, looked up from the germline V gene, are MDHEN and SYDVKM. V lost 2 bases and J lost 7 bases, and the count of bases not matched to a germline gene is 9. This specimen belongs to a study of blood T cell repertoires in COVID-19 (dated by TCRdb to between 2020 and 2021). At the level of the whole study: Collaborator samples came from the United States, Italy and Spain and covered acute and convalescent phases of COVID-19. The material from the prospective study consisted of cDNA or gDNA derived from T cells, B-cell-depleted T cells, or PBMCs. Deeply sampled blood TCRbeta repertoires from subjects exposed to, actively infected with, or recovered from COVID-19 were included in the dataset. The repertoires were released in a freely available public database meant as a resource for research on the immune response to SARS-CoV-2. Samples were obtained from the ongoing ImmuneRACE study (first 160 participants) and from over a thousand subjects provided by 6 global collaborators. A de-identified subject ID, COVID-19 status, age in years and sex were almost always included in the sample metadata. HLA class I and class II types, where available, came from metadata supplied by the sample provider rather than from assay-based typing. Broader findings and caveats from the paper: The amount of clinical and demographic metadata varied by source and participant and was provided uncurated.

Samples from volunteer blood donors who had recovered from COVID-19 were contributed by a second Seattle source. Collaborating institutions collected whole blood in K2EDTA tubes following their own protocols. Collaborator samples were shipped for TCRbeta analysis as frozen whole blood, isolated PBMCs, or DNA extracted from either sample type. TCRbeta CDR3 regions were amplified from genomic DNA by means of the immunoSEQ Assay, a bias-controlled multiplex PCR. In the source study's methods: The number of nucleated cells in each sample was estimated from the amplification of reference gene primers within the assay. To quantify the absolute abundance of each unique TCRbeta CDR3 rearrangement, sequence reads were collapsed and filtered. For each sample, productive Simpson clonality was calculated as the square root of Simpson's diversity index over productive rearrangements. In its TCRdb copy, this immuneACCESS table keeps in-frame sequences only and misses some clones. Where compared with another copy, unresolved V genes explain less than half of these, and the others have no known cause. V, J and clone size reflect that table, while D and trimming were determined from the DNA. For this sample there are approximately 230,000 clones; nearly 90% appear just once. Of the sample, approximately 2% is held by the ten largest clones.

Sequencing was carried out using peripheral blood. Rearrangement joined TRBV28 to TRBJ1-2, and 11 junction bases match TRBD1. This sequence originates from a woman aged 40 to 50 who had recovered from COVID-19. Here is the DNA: TGTGCCAGCAGTTTAGAGAATTGGACAGGGGGCTCTGGCTACACCTTC. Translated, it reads CASSLENWTGGSGYTF.